Each of the 16 T cell receptor beta chains below was sequenced from the same sample in a study of beta chain features in type 1 diabetes. Expressed TCRB transcripts were sequenced because the entire RNA isolate underwent reverse transcription. TCRdb keeps only in-frame clones here, not all; method: immunoSEQ multiplex PCR. The table lists about 150,000 clones, around 7.8% of them singletons. Study results and caveats: Among patients with Type 1 diabetes, TCRB CDR3s were moderately but significantly shorter in every one of the four CD4+ subsets.

For these TCRs, the target antigens are not known. The sequenced sample consisted of central memory CD4+ T cells from blood. These TCRs come from a woman aged 40 to 55 with type 1 diabetes.

This clone was detected only a few times. J is TRBJ2-5 and V is TRBV27; D remains unclear. Germline V gives CDR1 MNHEY, CDR2 SMNVEV (reference sequence). The CDR3 loop spans 16 amino acids. Trimming removed 5 bases at V and 0 bases at J, with 16 bases between. CDR3 sequence: CASSPAPQYYQETQYF. CDR3 sequence (DNA): TGTGCCAGCAGTCCCGCCCCTCAGTATTACCAAGAGACCCAGTACTTC.

The chain uses TRBV4-2 and TRBJ2-2; TRBD2 might be the D (5 bases). This CDR3 is 17 amino acids long. Germline V gene data show CDR1 as LGHNA and CDR2 as YNFKEQ. V lost 4 bases and J 5 bases, leaving 20 bases between the germline ends. CDR3 nucleotide sequence: TGTGCCAGCAGCCGTAGAACGATCGGAGAGGGAACCGGGGAGCTGTTTTTT. It codes for CASSRRTIGEGTGELFF.

J is TRBJ2-3 and V is TRBV7-3, with 11 bases matching TRBD2. CDR3 length: 14 amino acids. Germline assignment: CDR1 SGHTA and CDR2 FQGTGA. V shed 5 bases, J shed 5 bases, and the junction held 3 bases outside the gene matches. CDR3 coding DNA: TGTGCCAGCAGCCGGACTAGCGGGCAAGATACGCAGTATTTT. Translated: CASSRTSGQDTQYF.

This clone came up a few times. V is TRBV18 and J is TRBJ1-4; D call uncertain. V lost 3 bases and J lost 4, with 6 bases in between. This CDR3 has 13 residues. Per the germline V gene, CDR1 is KGHSH and CDR2 is LQKENI. The CDR3 protein is CASSPIGNEKLFF. The CDR3 DNA reads as TGTGCCAGCTCACCGATCGGTAATGAAAAACTGTTTTTT.

The V gene is TRBV11-2, the J gene TRBJ1-1; possible D gene TRBD1, 5 bases. The CDR3 is 14 residues long. From germline, CDR1 is SGHAT and CDR2 FQNNGV. V was shortened by 5 bases and J by 5 bases, with 15 bases between the two germline ends. The CDR3 reads CASSPTGGETEAFF. Here the CDR3 DNA reads TGTGCCAGCAGCCCCACGGGGGGGGAGACTGAAGCTTTCTTT.

In its sample, this clone was seen a few times. V usage is TRBV4-2 and J usage is TRBJ2-7; possibly TRBD2 for D (6 bases). CDR1 and CDR2 from the germline V gene are LGHNA and YNFKEQ. The CDR3 sequence is 13 residues long. Trimming removed 0 bases from V and 7 bases from J, with 10 bases in between. This CDR3 is CASSQDNGREQYF. In DNA, the CDR3 is TGTGCCAGCAGCCAAGACAACGGGAGAGAGCAGTACTTC.

J is TRBJ1-5 and V is TRBV30, with D perhaps TRBD1 (5 bases). Trimming cost V 3 bases and J 5 bases, with 14 bases left between them. The CDR3 totals 14 residues. Germline V CDR1 and CDR2: GTSNPN, SVGIG (reference sequence). The DNA for the CDR3 is TGTGCCTGGAGCCACACGGACAACTATCAGCCCCAGCATTTT. Encoded protein: CAWSHTDNYQPQHF.

The gene calls are TRBV23-1 and TRBJ1-4; 9 bases are shared with TRBD1. TRBV23-1 counts as an open reading frame of uncertain function. The CDR3 loop spans 16 amino acids. The V and J ends lost 3 bases and 7 bases, in that order; junction bases with no gene match: 9. CDR3 protein: CASSHLLGQGTEKLFF. The CDR3 DNA sequence: TGCGCCAGCAGTCACCTACTAGGACAGGGGACTGAAAAACTGTTTTTT.

The CDR3 DNA follows: TGTGCCAGCAGCTCTGGACAGGGACCGTACCAAGAGACCCAGTACTTC. This sequence encodes CASSSGQGPYQETQYF. The V call is TRBV5-4, the J call TRBJ2-5, with TRBD1 matching over 8 bases. After removal of 3 bases from V and 0 bases from J, the junction contained 7 bases not matched to a gene. CDR1 is SGHNT, CDR2 YYREEE, per germline (reference sequence). The length of the CDR3 is 16 residues. The variable domain in full, with the rest retrieved from reference TRBV5-4 and TRBJ2-5, is ETGVTQSPTHLIKTRGQQVTLRCSSQSGHNTVSWYQQALGQGPQFIFQYYREEENGRGNFPPRFSGLQFPNYSSELNVNALELDDSALYLCASSSGQGPYQETQYFGPGTRLLVL.

This clone was seen more than once but under ten times. V and J are TRBV7-9 and TRBJ1-2; 9 bases map to TRBD1. The germline CDR1 and CDR2 sequences are SEHNR and FQNEAQ (reference sequence). The V gene end was trimmed by 11 bases and the J gene end by 7 bases; junction bases not matched to a gene: 8. The CDR3 has 12 residues. CDR3 in amino acids: CAGRQGEVGYTF. CDR3 coding DNA: TGTGCCGGACGACAGGGGGAGGTTGGCTACACCTTC.

V gene TRBV9 combines with J gene TRBJ1-2; maybe TRBD1 (5 bases). The CDR3 sequence is 12 residues long. V was shortened by 4 bases and J by 7 bases, with 11 bases between the two germline ends. The germline V gene encodes CDR1 SGDLS and CDR2 YYNGEE. The CDR3 here is CASSSTGTGYTF. The CDR3 nucleotides read TGTGCCAGCAGCTCAACAGGTACTGGCTACACCTTC. The entire variable domain, with the rest obtained from reference TRBV9 and TRBJ1-2, is as follows: DSGVTQTPKHLITATGQRVTLRCSPRSGDLSVYWYQQSLDQGLQFLIQYYNGEERAKGNILERFSAQQFPDLHSELNLSSLELGDSALYFCASSSTGTGYTFGSGTRLTVV.

This clone showed up many times. J is TRBJ2-1 and V is TRBV30; no clear D gene. Deletions cut 4 bases from V and 7 bases from J, with 8 bases between. The CDR3 contains 11 residues. Germline V gives CDR1 GTSNPN, CDR2 SVGIG (reference sequence). The CDR3 nucleotides are TGTGCCTGGATGGAGAAGAATGAGCAGTTCTTC. Translated, it gives CAWMEKNEQFF.

Concerning this clone: This sequence may be a read error, since a much larger clone differs from it by one base. This chain joins TRBV11-2 and TRBJ2-7, with a tentative D call TRBD1 (5 bases). The germline gives CDR1 SGHAT, CDR2 FQNNGV. Between the trimmed V and J ends, which lost 5 bases and 3 bases, there was a span of 8 bases. The CDR3 has 12 amino acids. Here the CDR3 reads CASSPTDYEQYF. The DNA for the CDR3 is TGTGCCAGCAGCCCGACAGACTACGAGCAGTACTTC.

This clone was counted a few times. V and J are TRBV28 and TRBJ1-4; TRBD1 matches at 7 bases. The V gene end was trimmed by 9 bases and the J gene end by 7 bases; junction bases not matched to a gene: 11. Germline assignment: CDR1 MDHEN and CDR2 SYDVKM. The CDR3 runs to 14 residues. The CDR3 here is CASGPGQRREKLFF. The CDR3 bases are TGTGCCAGTGGACCGGGACAGCGGCGTGAAAAACTGTTTTTT.

The chain is built from TRBV6-5 and TRBJ2-7, with 7 nucleotides matching TRBD1. The V and J ends lost 6 bases and 0 bases, in that order; junction bases with no gene match: 8. Germline-derived CDR1 and CDR2 are MNHEY and SVGAGI. The CDR3 extends over 15 amino acids. The CDR3 region is CASSPDRASSYEQYF. Written as DNA, the CDR3 is TGTGCCAGCAGCCCCGACAGGGCTAGCTCCTACGAGCAGTACTTC.

J is TRBJ1-1 and V is TRBV19, with 7 positions matching TRBD1. CDR1 is LNHDA, CDR2 SQIVND, per germline (reference sequence). With V trimmed by 7 bases and J by 1 base, 9 bases remained unmatched. The CDR3 runs to 15 residues. CDR3 in amino acids: CASISLDRRNTEAFF. In DNA, the CDR3 is TGTGCCAGTATCTCCCTGGACAGGAGGAACACTGAAGCTTTCTTT. Variable domain in full (rest from reference TRBV19 and TRBJ1-1): DGGITQSPKYLFRKEGQNVTLSCEQNLNHDAMYWYRQDPGQGLRLIYYSQIVNDFQKGDIAEGYSVSREKKESFPLTVTSAQKNPTAFYLCASISLDRRNTEAFFGQGTRLTVV.